What follows describes a single T cell receptor beta chain. The antigen is not known. With a much larger clone just one base away, this may be a read error. Donors gave roughly 9.1 milliliters of peripheral blood apiece. V was clipped by 0 bases and J by 11 bases, with 19 bases between them. Germline V gene sequence: CDR1 MNHEY, CDR2 SVGAGI. The CDR3 sequence is 15 residues long. The data were taken from a study of blood T cells in healthy people across ages. Overall study findings and caveats: A strong correlation was found between TCR beta diversity and the percentage of naive T cells. The donors' CMV status was not determined, possibly confounding changes in expanded clonotypes.

Next came a second PCR, run for about 7 to 12 cycles, which used a sample-barcoded 5' primer along with a J-beta primer mix. TCRdb reprocessed the 5' RACE reads via MiXCR and lists one record per CDR3 protein. This table holds about 690,000 distinct CDR3 sequences, around 43% found once. This chain uses TRBV6-5 with TRBJ2-5, with D perhaps TRBD2 (6 bases). Input material: blood. The sequence derives from a man aged 80 or over in good health. Here the CDR3 reads CASSYSGGGANGQYF. The CDR3 DNA reads as TGTGCCAGCAGTTACTCGGGCGGAGGGGCGAATGGGCAGTACTTC.